This T cell receptor beta chain was found in a study of healthy donors' naive CD4 and CD8 T cells. Study observations and caveats: A reported CD4+/CD8+ bias affected most V and J genes in naive cells.

Starting from 500 ng of total RNA, TCR libraries were made with linear amplification. TCRdb analysed the reads with MiXCR anew, one entry per CDR3 protein. The repertoire holds approximately 200,000 distinct CDR3 sequences, nearly 75% seen once, with around 2% in the top ten. Details on this clonotype: Its antigen is not identified.

Naive T cells were sorted: CD4+CD8-CD45RO-CD45RA+ for CD4+, CD8+CD4-CD45RA+CD27bright for CD8+. Germline V gives CDR1 SQVTM, CDR2 ANQGSEA. V was trimmed by 8 bases and J by 0 bases, leaving 15 bases between them. The CDR3 has 14 residues. Sequencing used naive CD4+ and CD8+ T cells sorted from blood, pooled from several donors. The sequence was collected from a pool of human donors in good health; the sample pools cells from several healthy donors. The V gene is TRBV29-1, the J gene TRBJ2-3; unclear D gene. This CDR3 is CSSGVPPSTDTQYF. Here the CDR3 DNA reads TGCAGCTCTGGGGTGCCTCCTAGCACAGATACGCAGTATTTT.